This T cell receptor (beta chain) was documented in a study of vaccination and CD4 T cells after COVID-19. About the study: The convalescents comprised six males and four females, two of them Hispanic.

This sample's treatment: approximately 11-day PBMC culture with coronavirus spike peptide pools or control peptides (ViraFEST assay). Following culture for approximately ten days, CD4+ T cells were isolated by negative selection. Once obtained from cultured CD4+ T cells, the DNA was sequenced using the Oncomine TCR Beta short-read assay. TCRdb recomputed calls from the PCR reads with MiXCR, one row per CDR3 protein. The data contain more than 20,000 distinct CDR3 sequences, approximately 40% of them singletons. V was clipped by 5 bases and J by 4 bases; unmatched bases: 10. Per germline, CDR1 DFQATT and CDR2 SNEGSKA (reference sequence). The CDR3 runs 15 residues. A few counts support this clonotype. Its antigen is not identified. Study results and caveats: Spike mono-reactivity was evident in 304 of the 307 vaccine-specific clones derived from convalescent patients.

The chain has TRBV20-1 and TRBJ1-2; 10 positions agree with TRBD1. The source was CD4+ T cells from blood, cultured in vitro, collected before SARS-CoV-2 vaccination. This clonotype originated in a human donor who had recovered from COVID-19. The CDR3 sequence is CSAGTGQGISYGYTF. The DNA for the CDR3 is TGCAGTGCTGGGACGGGACAGGGGATTTCCTATGGCTACACCTTC.